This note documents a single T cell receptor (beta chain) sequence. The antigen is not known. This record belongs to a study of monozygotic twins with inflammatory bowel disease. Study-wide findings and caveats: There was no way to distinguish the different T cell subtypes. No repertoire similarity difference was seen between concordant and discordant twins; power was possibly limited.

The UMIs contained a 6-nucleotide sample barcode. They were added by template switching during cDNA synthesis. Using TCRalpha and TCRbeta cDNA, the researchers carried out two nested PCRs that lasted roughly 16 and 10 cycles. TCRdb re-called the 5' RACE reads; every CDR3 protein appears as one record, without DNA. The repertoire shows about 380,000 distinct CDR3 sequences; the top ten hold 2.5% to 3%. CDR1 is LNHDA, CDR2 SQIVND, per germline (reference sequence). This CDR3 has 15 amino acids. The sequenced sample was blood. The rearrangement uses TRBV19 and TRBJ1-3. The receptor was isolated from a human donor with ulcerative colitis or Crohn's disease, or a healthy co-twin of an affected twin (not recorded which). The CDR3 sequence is CASSIVRSSGNTIYF.